This paragraph reports one T cell receptor beta chain. Its antigen is undetermined. Trimming shortened V by 6 bases and J by 0 bases, and 17 bases separated the two germline ends. Germline loops: CDR1 SGHAT, CDR2 FQNNGV. The CDR3 spans 16 residues. Participants comprised healthy donors of bone marrow. The PCR employed 60 Vbeta primers together with 13 Jbeta primers. Sequencing used immunoSEQ multiplex PCR; TCRdb keeps in-frame clones, though not all of them. The table shows fewer than 150,000 clones, with about 78% occurring only once. The data derive from a study of cytomegalovirus exposure and HLA in healthy donors. The study's findings and limits: About 87% or about 30% of the time was how often most TCR beta V segments were productive, according to an earlier analysis. Associated with cytomegalovirus, according to the listing, were 150 to 200 TCR beta chains. Most subjects had HLA-A and HLA-B alleles reportedly predicted accurately by TCR beta sequences.

The rearrangement uses TRBV11-2 and TRBJ1-1; tentative D call: TRBD1 (6 bases). This TCR came from a man in his fifties in good health and CMV-seronegative. Material: PBMCs. The CDR3 DNA reads as TGTGCCAGCAGTCGTCAGGGGACAACCATGAACACTGAAGCTTTCTTT. Translated: CASSRQGTTMNTEAFF.